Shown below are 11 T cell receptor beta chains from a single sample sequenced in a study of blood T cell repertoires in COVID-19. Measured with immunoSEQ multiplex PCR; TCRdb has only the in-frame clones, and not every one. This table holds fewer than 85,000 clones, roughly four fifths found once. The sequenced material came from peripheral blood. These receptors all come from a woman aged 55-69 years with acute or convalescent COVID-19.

The CDR3 bases are TGTGCCAGCAGTCTCCGACAGAATAATTCACCCCTCCACTTT. Translated, it gives CASSLRQNNSPLHF. V and J are TRBV27 and TRBJ1-6, with D possibly being TRBD1 (5 bases). V dropped 5 bases and J dropped 5 bases, with 10 bases sitting between them. The CDR3 sequence is 14 residues long. Per germline, CDR1 MNHEY and CDR2 SMNVEV (reference sequence).

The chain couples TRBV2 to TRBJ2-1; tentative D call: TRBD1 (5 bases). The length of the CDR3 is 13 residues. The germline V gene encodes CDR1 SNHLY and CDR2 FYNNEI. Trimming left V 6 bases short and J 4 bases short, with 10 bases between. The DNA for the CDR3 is TGTGCCAGCAGGACAGACCTATACAATGAGCAGTTCTTC. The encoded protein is CASRTDLYNEQFF.

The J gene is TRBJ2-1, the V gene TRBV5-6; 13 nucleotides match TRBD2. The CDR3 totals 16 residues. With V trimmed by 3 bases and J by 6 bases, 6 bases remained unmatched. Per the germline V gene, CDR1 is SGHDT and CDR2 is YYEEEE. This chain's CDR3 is CASSSGLAGVSNEQFF. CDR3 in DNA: TGTGCCAGCAGCTCAGGACTAGCGGGAGTTAGCAATGAGCAGTTCTTC.

This chain's CDR3 is CASSNRDRANEKLFF. CDR3 nucleotides: TGTGCCAGTAGTAACCGGGACAGGGCTAATGAAAAACTGTTTTTT. V usage is TRBV19 and J usage is TRBJ1-4; 9 bases match TRBD1. The trim removed 4 bases at V and 3 bases at J, leaving 3 bases unmatched. CDR1 is LNHDA and CDR2 is SQIVND in the germline V gene (reference sequence). This CDR3 is built from 15 residues.

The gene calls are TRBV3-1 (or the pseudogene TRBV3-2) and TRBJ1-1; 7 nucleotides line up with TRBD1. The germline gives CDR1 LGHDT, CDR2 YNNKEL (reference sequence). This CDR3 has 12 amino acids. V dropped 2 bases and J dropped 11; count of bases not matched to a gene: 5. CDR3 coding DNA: TGTGCCAGCAGCCAAATAGACAGGGCGGCTTTCTTT. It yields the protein CASSQIDRAAFF.

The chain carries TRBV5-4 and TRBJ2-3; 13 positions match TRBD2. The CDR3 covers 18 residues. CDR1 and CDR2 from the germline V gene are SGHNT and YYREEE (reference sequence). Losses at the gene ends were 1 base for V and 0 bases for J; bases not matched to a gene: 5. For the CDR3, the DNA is TGTGCCAGCAGCTTGTCGACTAGCGGGAGGAGGAGCACAGATACGCAGTATTTT. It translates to CASSLSTSGRRSTDTQYF.

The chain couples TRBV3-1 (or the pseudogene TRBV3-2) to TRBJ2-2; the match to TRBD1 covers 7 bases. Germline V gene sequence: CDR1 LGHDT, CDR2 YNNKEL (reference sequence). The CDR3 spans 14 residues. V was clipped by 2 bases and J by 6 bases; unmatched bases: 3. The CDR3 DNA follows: TGTGCCAGCAGCCAACAACAGGGGTCCGGGGAGCTGTTTTTT. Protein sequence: CASSQQQGSGELFF.

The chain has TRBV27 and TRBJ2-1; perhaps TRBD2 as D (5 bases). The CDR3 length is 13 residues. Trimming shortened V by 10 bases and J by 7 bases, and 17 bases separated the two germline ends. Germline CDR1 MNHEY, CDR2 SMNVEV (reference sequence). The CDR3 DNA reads TGTGCCACCCGGCAGGCAGGCGGGAATGAGCAGTTCTTC. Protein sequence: CATRQAGGNEQFF.

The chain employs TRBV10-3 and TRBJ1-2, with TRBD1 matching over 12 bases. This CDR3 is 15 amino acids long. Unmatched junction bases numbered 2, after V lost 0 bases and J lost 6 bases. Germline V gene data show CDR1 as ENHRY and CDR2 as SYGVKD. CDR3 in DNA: TGTGCCATCAGTGAGTCTAGGGACAGGGGGCATGGCTACACCTTC. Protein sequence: CAISESRDRGHGYTF.

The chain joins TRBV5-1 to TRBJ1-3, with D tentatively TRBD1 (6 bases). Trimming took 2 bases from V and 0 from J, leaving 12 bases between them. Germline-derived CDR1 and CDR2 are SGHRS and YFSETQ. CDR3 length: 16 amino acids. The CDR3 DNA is TGCGCCAGCAGCTTTGAGGGGGGGTCCTCTGGAAACACCATATATTTT. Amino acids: CASSFEGGSSGNTIYF. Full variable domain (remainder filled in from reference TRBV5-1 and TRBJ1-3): KAGVTQTPRYLIKTRGQQVTLSCSPISGHRSVSWYQQTPGQGLQFLFEYFSETQRNKGNFPGRFSGRQFSNSRSEMNVSTLELGDSALYLCASSFEGGSSGNTIYFGEGSWLTVV.

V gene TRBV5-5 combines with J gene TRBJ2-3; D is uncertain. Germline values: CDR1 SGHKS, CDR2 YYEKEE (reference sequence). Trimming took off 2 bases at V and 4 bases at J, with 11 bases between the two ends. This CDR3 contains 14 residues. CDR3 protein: CASSLTGLADTQYF. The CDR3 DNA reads TGTGCCAGCAGCTTAACCGGGTTGGCAGATACGCAGTATTTT.